Here is one T cell receptor (beta chain) with its context. CDR1 is SGHRS, CDR2 YFSETQ, per germline. There are 16 residues in the CDR3. V was shortened by 4 bases and J by 1 base, with 15 bases between the two germline ends. This record belongs to a study of blood T cell repertoires in COVID-19. The overall study: Sources were T cells, B-cell-depleted T cells, or PBMCs; the material itself was cDNA or gDNA.

Under the authors' procedure: Scientists estimated how many nucleated cells there were by amplifying reference gene primers. Using immunoSEQ multiplex PCR, the repertoire was profiled, and TCRdb retains in-frame clones only, with some absent. That table gives V, J and clone size, and the DNA gave D and trimming. In the table there are 75,000 to 100,000 clones, about 85% of which are singletons. The specimen was peripheral blood. The chain recombines TRBV5-1 with TRBJ1-3; D is perhaps TRBD1 (6 bases). The TCR originated in a man between 65 and 85 years old with acute or convalescent COVID-19. The CDR3 nucleotides read TGCGCCAGCAGCAAGGACAGCCGAACGTCTGGAAACACCATATATTTT. It encodes CASSKDSRTSGNTIYF.